These 10 T cell receptor beta chains came from one sample sequenced in a study of blood T cell repertoires in COVID-19 (dated by TCRdb to 2018 to 2021). Libraries were constructed by the immunoSEQ multiplex PCR assay. In TCRdb, the immuneACCESS table is reduced to in-frame sequences with V and J assigned. These tables do not hold every clone; where another copy was compared, an unresolved V gene accounts for under half, and the others remain unexplained. This sample holds 150,000 to 200,000 clones; around 82% were observed only once. Clones ranked in the top ten supply roughly 5% of the sample. The sample consisted of PBMCs or T cells enriched from blood (not recorded which). The receptor source for this set is a woman aged 55-75 years with acute COVID-19.

This chain connects TRBV30 to TRBJ1-5, with TRBD1 matching over 9 bases. With V trimmed by 2 bases and J by 3 bases, 2 bases remained unmatched. The CDR3 is 14 amino acids. Per germline, CDR1 GTSNPN and CDR2 SVGIG (reference sequence). The DNA for the CDR3 is TGTGCCTGGAGTACAGGGGGCATCAATCAGCCCCAGCATTTT. This codes for CAWSTGGINQPQHF.

The chain couples TRBV6-6 to TRBJ2-7; 7 bases are shared with TRBD1. V was clipped by 5 bases and J by 2 bases; unmatched bases: 6. The germline V gene has CDR1 MNHNY and CDR2 SVGAGI (reference sequence). The CDR3 contains 14 residues. Written as DNA, the CDR3 is TGTGCCAGCAGTCCACAGACAGGGACCTACGAGCAGTACTTC. It is translated as CASSPQTGTYEQYF.

This clone appeared once. The gene calls are TRBV18 and TRBJ1-1, with D perhaps matching TRBD1 (6 bases). Trimming shortened V by 2 bases and J by 4 bases, and 17 bases separated the two germline ends. Germline V CDR1 and CDR2: KGHSH, LQKENI. The CDR3 extends over 16 amino acids. For the CDR3, the DNA is TGTGCCAGCTCACCAGGTCAGGGGCTATTCGGCACTGAAGCTTTCTTT. This translates into CASSPGQGLFGTEAFF.

The gene calls are TRBV21-1 and TRBJ2-1; whether TRBD1, the table's D call, matches the DNA was not checked. TRBV21-1 constitutes a pseudogene. CDR3 length: 18 residues. CDR3: CASSTQGVVLAVDNEQFF. The CDR3, as DNA: TGTGCCAGCAGCACACAGGGGGTGGTCCTAGCGGTCGACAATGAGCAGTTCTTC.

This chain connects TRBV29-1 to TRBJ2-5, with D possibly being TRBD1 (6 bases). The CDR3 consists of 13 residues. Germline CDR1 SQVTM, CDR2 ANQGSEA. V lost 3 bases and J 5 bases, leaving 13 bases between the germline ends. CDR3 coding DNA: TGCAGCGTTGATTTGGACAGAGGGGAGACCCAGTACTTC. It yields the protein CSVDLDRGETQYF.

This rearrangement joins TRBV18 to TRBJ2-7, with 14 bases lining up with TRBD2. Trimming cost V 3 bases and J 5 bases; bases outside gene matches: 6. Germline V gene sequence: CDR1 KGHSH, CDR2 LQKENI. The CDR3 spans 16 residues. The CDR3 protein is CASSPSGTSGSHEQYF. CDR3 DNA: TGTGCCAGCTCACCCTCCGGGACTAGCGGGAGTCACGAGCAGTACTTC.

The chain carries TRBV5-1 and TRBJ2-2; D perhaps matches TRBD2 (5 bases). The CDR3 sequence is 16 residues long. V lost 0 bases and J 5 bases, leaving 14 bases between the germline ends. The germline V gene encodes CDR1 SGHRS and CDR2 YFSETQ. DNA for the CDR3: TGCGCCAGCAGCTTGGCTCGCGGTGGAGGAACCGGGGAGCTGTTTTTT. It yields the protein CASSLARGGGTGELFF.

There are a few counts of this clone. The V and J genes are TRBV6-5 and TRBJ1-3, with D possibly being TRBD1 (6 bases). The germline V gene encodes CDR1 MNHEY and CDR2 SVGAGI. There are 14 residues in the CDR3. Trimming took off 6 bases at V and 0 bases at J, with 9 bases between the two ends. In DNA form, the CDR3 reads TGTGCCAGCAGACAGGGCTTCTCTGGAAACACCATATATTTT. This sequence encodes CASRQGFSGNTIYF.

In the case of this clone: Sequence at one end of the junction differs from germline and may be a read error. CDR3 region: CASSELPGGATNTQYF. CDR3 in DNA: TGTGCCAGCAGTGAACTGCCCGGCGGCGCCACAAATACGCAGTATTTT. The chain links TRBV2 to TRBJ2-3; D not resolved. This CDR3 is 16 amino acids long. Germline CDR1 SNHLY, CDR2 FYNNEI.

This clone has only one observation. This chain connects TRBV19 to TRBJ1-3; D unclear. V lost 5 bases to trimming and J lost 2 bases, with 10 bases between them. The germline CDR1 and CDR2 sequences are LNHDA and SQIVND (reference sequence). The CDR3 contains 14 residues. The CDR3: CASSPMSAGNTIYF. The CDR3 DNA follows: TGTGCCAGTAGTCCGATGAGTGCTGGAAACACCATATATTTT.